This entry describes one T cell receptor (beta chain). How the authors handled the data: Estimates of nucleated cell counts were drawn from the amplification of reference gene primers. TCRdb's copy holds only in-frame clones and misses some; the assay was immunoSEQ multiplex PCR. That table supplies the V and J calls and clone size; D and trimming were determined from the DNA. The sample has fewer than 250,000 clones; roughly 82% are singletons. V was shortened by 2 bases and J by 3 bases, with 10 bases between the two germline ends. Germline-derived CDR1 and CDR2 are SEHNR and FQNEAQ (reference sequence). The CDR3 contains 14 residues. The data stem from a study of blood T cell repertoires in COVID-19. Turning to the study itself: Samples taken during acute and convalescent COVID-19 were collected in the United States, Italy and Spain. Nucleic acid was either cDNA or gDNA, and it came from T cells, B-cell-depleted T cells, or PBMCs.

The chain recombines TRBV7-9 with TRBJ1-2; D is perhaps TRBD1 (6 bases). Sequenced input: peripheral blood. This receptor was identified in a woman in her 70s with acute or convalescent COVID-19. DNA for the CDR3: TGTGCCAGCAGCTTAAGTAGACAGGACTATGGCTACACCTTC. It translates to CASSLSRQDYGYTF.